What follows are 6 T cell receptor beta chains derived from one specimen sequenced in a study of blood T cell repertoires in COVID-19. Profiling relied on immunoSEQ multiplex PCR, and the TCRdb table lists in-frame clones only, not all of them. The sample has 80,000 to 95,000 clones, 65% to 85% seen once; the top ten hold 25%. The sample was peripheral blood. The receptors come from a man at least 80 years old with active or convalescent COVID-19.

This chain connects TRBV28 to TRBJ2-2, with TRBD1 as a possible D gene (5 bases). The CDR3 is 15 amino acids. CDR1 and CDR2 (germline): MDHEN, SYDVKM. The V end lost 9 bases, the J end lost 3 bases, and 17 bases lay between the germline ends. The CDR3 DNA follows: TGTGCCAGTTGGGAAAGGGGTGGCGACACCGGGGAGCTGTTTTTT. Amino acids: CASWERGGDTGELFF.

This chain uses TRBV7-9 with TRBJ1-1; 8 bases agree with TRBD1. The J segment lost 4 bases and the V segment lost 2 bases, leaving 6 bases of the junction unmatched. Germline assignment: CDR1 SEHNR and CDR2 FQNEAQ (reference sequence). The CDR3 sequence is 15 residues long. CDR3 nucleotides: TGTGCCAGCAGCTTAAGGACAGGGATGGGCACTGAAGCTTTCTTT. Translating gives CASSLRTGMGTEAFF.

The genes are TRBV5-4 and TRBJ1-2, with a tentative D call TRBD1 (6 bases). V lost 0 bases to trimming and J lost 4 bases, with 13 bases between them. This CDR3 is built from 15 residues. CDR1 is SGHNT, CDR2 YYREEE, per germline (reference sequence). DNA of the CDR3: TGTGCCAGCAGCTTGGCCGGACAGCCGTTCTATGGCTACACCTTC. It specifies CASSLAGQPFYGYTF.

This clone appeared a few times. This chain uses TRBV28 with TRBJ1-3; 7 bases fit TRBD1. Germline V gene data show CDR1 as MDHEN and CDR2 as SYDVKM. The CDR3 is 15 residues long. V lost 5 bases and J lost 2; bases outside the gene matches: 6. The CDR3 DNA reads TGTGCCAGCAGTCTCCTAAGGGGGCCTGGAAACACCATATATTTT. Encoded protein: CASSLLRGPGNTIYF. The full variable domain, completed using reference TRBV28 and TRBJ1-3, is DVKVTQSSRYLVKRTGEKVFLECVQDMDHENMFWYRQDPGLGLRLIYFSYDVKMKEKGDIPEGYSVSREKKERFSLILESASTNQTSMYLCASSLLRGPGNTIYFGEGSWLTVV.

V usage is TRBV7-3 and J usage is TRBJ2-2; TRBD2 might be the D (8 bases). V was trimmed by 5 bases and J by 0 bases, leaving 19 bases between them. The CDR3 consists of 18 residues. Germline V gene sequence: CDR1 SGHTA, CDR2 FQGTGA. This CDR3 reads CASSPVRGGTANTGELFF. Written as DNA, the CDR3 is TGTGCCAGCAGCCCAGTTCGCGGGGGGACAGCGAACACCGGGGAGCTGTTTTTT.

The CDR3 spells CASSREKSSYEQYF. The CDR3 region has the DNA TGTGCCAGCAGCCGGGAAAAGAGCTCCTACGAGCAGTACTTC. The chain employs TRBV7-2 and TRBJ2-7; maybe TRBD2 (5 bases). The CDR3 consists of 14 residues. The V end was cut by 5 bases, the J end by 0 bases, with 11 bases between. Germline V gene sequence: CDR1 SGHTA, CDR2 FQGNSA.